The 29 T cell receptor beta chains below were found in one sample sequenced in a study of human T cells and chemical hapten exposure. Time point defined: healthy volunteer bleed at 6 weeks. Total RNA was isolated from unfractionated whole blood. TCRdb fed the RACE reads into MiXCR, producing one record per CDR3 protein. The sample holds 70,000 to 85,000 distinct CDR3 sequences, 8.6% seen once. Sequencing input: whole blood. Receptor source: a male donor in good health. Some clones in this sample may be carry-over from other donors' samples.

This clonotype turned up a few times. The chain combines TRBV20-1 with TRBJ2-6; weak D call: TRBD1 (5 bases). CDR1 DFQATT and CDR2 SNEGSKA come from the germline V gene (reference sequence). The CDR3 totals 16 residues. Trimming took 5 bases from V and 2 from J, leaving 16 bases between them. Here the CDR3 reads CSAAGFSTAGANVLTF. The CDR3 nucleotides are TGCAGTGCTGCAGGGTTCTCCACAGCTGGGGCCAACGTCCTGACTTTC.

This chain uses TRBV27 with TRBJ2-7; 8 nucleotides line up with TRBD1. CDR3 length equals 13 residues. The V gene's germline CDR1 is MNHEY and CDR2 SMNVEV (reference sequence). J gave up 3 bases and V 6 bases, and 4 bases lay outside the gene matches. CDR3 coding DNA: TGTGCCAGCAGCTTCGACAGGGGCTACGAGCAGTACTTC. Encoded protein: CASSFDRGYEQYF.

This clonotype was recorded at least ten times. This chain connects TRBV12-3 or TRBV12-4 to TRBJ1-1; a weak D match, TRBD1 (5 bases). Trimming took 5 bases from V and 5 from J, leaving 15 bases between them. The CDR3 runs to 14 residues. Written as DNA, the CDR3 is TGTGCCAGCAGTCCGGACAACGAGGGGACTGAAGCTTTCTTT. This codes for CASSPDNEGTEAFF.

This clonotype came up many times. The V and J genes are TRBV7-9 and TRBJ1-1; D gene uncertain. The V and J ends lost 5 bases and 4 bases respectively, with 8 bases between them. Germline V gene sequence: CDR1 SEHNR, CDR2 FQNEAQ (reference sequence). The length of the CDR3 is 12 residues. The CDR3 DNA sequence: TGTGCCAGCAGCCAAGGTGGCACTGAAGCTTTCTTT. Amino acids: CASSQGGTEAFF.

This clonotype was detected many times. The chain uses TRBV11-2 and TRBJ2-4; TRBD2 matches 10 bases. J lost 8 bases, V lost 5 bases, and 9 bases had no gene match. The CDR3 runs to 15 residues. CDR1 is SGHAT and CDR2 is FQNNGV in the germline V gene. DNA of the CDR3: TGTGCCAGCAGCAAACTAGCGGGACGAGGAGACATTCAGTACTTC. Its protein is CASSKLAGRGDIQYF. The full variable domain, with the rest looked up from reference TRBV11-2 and TRBJ2-4, is EAGVAQSPRYKIIEKRQSVAFWCNPISGHATLYWYQQILGQGPKLLIQFQNNGVVDDSQLPKDRFSAERLKGVDSTLKIQPAKLEDSAVYLCASSKLAGRGDIQYFGAGTRLSVL.

This clonotype was recorded many times. The chain links TRBV4-3 to TRBJ2-2; no clear D. The CDR3 extends over 15 amino acids. Trimming removed 1 base from V and 1 base from J, with 7 bases in between. Looked up from germline, CDR1 is LGHNA and CDR2 is YSLEER. The DNA of the CDR3 is TGCGCCAGCAGCCAAGGACGAAAGAACACCGGGGAGCTGTTTTTT. Protein product: CASSQGRKNTGELFF.

This sequence joins TRBV29-1 and TRBJ2-5, with 9 bases lining up with TRBD1. Germline V gene sequence: CDR1 SQVTM, CDR2 ANQGSEA. This CDR3 is built from 15 residues. The V and J ends lost 2 bases and 2 bases, in that order; junction bases with no gene match: 6. The CDR3 loop reads CSVEPRDRGQETQYF. DNA of the CDR3: TGCAGCGTTGAACCGAGAGACAGGGGGCAAGAGACCCAGTACTTC.

J is TRBJ1-4 and V is TRBV10-2; TRBD1 matches 8 bases. There are 15 residues in the CDR3. With V trimmed by 3 bases and J by 10 bases, 10 bases remained unmatched. Per germline, CDR1 WSHSY and CDR2 SAAADI. CDR3 protein: CASSEFRGRQGKLFF. The CDR3 nucleotides read TGCGCCAGCAGTGAATTCAGGGGGCGTCAAGGAAAACTGTTTTTT.

This clonotype was picked up many times. The V call is TRBV27, the J call TRBJ2-6, with TRBD1 as a possible D gene (6 bases). Trimming cost V 2 bases and J 1 base, with 6 bases left between them. This CDR3 has 15 amino acids. Germline V gene lookup returns CDR1 MNHEY and CDR2 SMNVEV (reference sequence). CDR3 DNA sequence: TGTGCCAGCAGTTTAAGGGGGTCTGGGGCCAACGTCCTGACTTTC. This codes for CASSLRGSGANVLTF.

Worth noting for this clonotype: A much larger clone sits a single nucleotide away, making a read error possible. The gene calls are TRBV18 and TRBJ1-1; a weak D match, TRBD1 (6 bases). The CDR3 totals 15 residues. Germline lookup yields CDR1 KGHSH and CDR2 LQKENI. This CDR3 is CANSPPTGKNTEAFF. CDR3 sequence (DNA): TGTGCCAACTCACCACCGACAGGAAAGAACACTGAAGCTTTCTTT.

This clonotype has a handful of counts. The CDR3 DNA reads as TGCGCCAGCAGCCATCTCCCGGGACAGGTTTTGAACACTGAAGCTTTCTTT. Protein: CASSHLPGQVLNTEAFF. The chain is built from TRBV4-1 and TRBJ1-1; TRBD1 matches 8 bases. Trimming took 3 bases from V and 0 from J; bases not matched to a gene: 9. CDR1 and CDR2 from the germline V gene are MGHRA and YSYEKL. The CDR3 has 17 residues.

This clonotype was found a few times. The chain has TRBV10-3 and TRBJ1-1, with TRBD1 identical over 9 bases. The CDR3 covers 15 residues. Per germline, CDR1 ENHRY and CDR2 SYGVKD. V lost 2 bases to trimming and J lost 1 base; unmatched junction nucleotides: 2. Written as DNA, the CDR3 is TGTGCCATCAGTGAGCCGGACAGGGGGAACACTGAAGCTTTCTTT. Its translation is CAISEPDRGNTEAFF.

J is TRBJ2-3 and V is TRBV12-3 or TRBV12-4, with D possibly TRBD2 on 6 matching bases. The CDR3 has 11 amino acids. V gave up 3 bases and J gave up 10 bases, with 8 bases separating them. The CDR3 loop is CASSLGGAQYF. CDR3 nucleotides: TGTGCCAGCAGTTTGGGGGGTGCGCAGTATTTT.

The sample holds a few counts of this clonotype. This sequence joins TRBV12-5 and TRBJ2-3; 8 bases line up with TRBD1. This CDR3 comprises 15 residues. With V trimmed by 6 bases and J by 3 bases, 8 bases remained unmatched. CDR1 and CDR2 from the germline V gene are LGHNT and FRNRAP. The DNA of the CDR3 is TGTGCTAGTGGACTAGGACAGGGACTTACAGATACGCAGTATTTT. Translating gives CASGLGQGLTDTQYF.

V and J are TRBV27 and TRBJ1-4, with D uncertain. CDR1 is MNHEY and CDR2 is SMNVEV in the germline V gene (reference sequence). V gave up 4 bases and J gave up 5 bases, with 17 bases separating them. This CDR3 spans 16 amino acids. Here the CDR3 DNA reads TGTGCCAGCAGTTCTAGCACCGCTGGGAGGAATGAAAAACTGTTTTTT. Amino acids: CASSSSTAGRNEKLFF. The full variable domain, with the rest looked up from reference TRBV27 and TRBJ1-4, is EAQVTQNPRYLITVTGKKLTVTCSQNMNHEYMSWYRQDPGLGLRQIYYSMNVEVTDKGDVPEGYKVSRKEKRNFPLILESPSPNQTSLYFCASSSSTAGRNEKLFFGSGTQLSVL.

In its sample, this clonotype ranks as medium-sized. The gene calls are TRBV6-2 or TRBV6-3 and TRBJ2-7; no clear D gene. Trimming removed 5 bases at V and 0 bases at J, with 11 bases between. Germline-derived CDR1 and CDR2 are MNHEY and SVGEGT. The CDR3 has 14 residues. The CDR3 here is CASSPRTFSYEQYF. The CDR3 DNA follows: TGTGCCAGCAGTCCTAGGACCTTCTCCTACGAGCAGTACTTC.

J is TRBJ2-3 and V is TRBV29-1; perhaps TRBD2 as D (5 bases). The germline V gene encodes CDR1 SQVTM and CDR2 ANQGSEA. This CDR3 is 14 amino acids long. Trimming took 2 bases from V and 1 from J, leaving 10 bases between them. In nucleotides, the CDR3 is TGCAGCGTTGAACGGGGTACTGGCACAGATACGCAGTATTTT. Its protein product is CSVERGTGTDTQYF.

The genes are TRBV20-1 and TRBJ2-5; D not resolved. V was clipped by 5 bases and J by 1 base, with 11 bases between them. CDR3 length: 13 amino acids. The germline gives CDR1 DFQATT, CDR2 SNEGSKA (reference sequence). The CDR3 protein is CSAPDRSQETQYF. The CDR3 DNA follows: TGCAGTGCTCCGGATAGAAGCCAAGAGACCCAGTACTTC.

The rearrangement uses TRBV29-1 and TRBJ1-1; 7 bases are a match to TRBD1. The CDR3 has 13 residues. Trimming took 4 bases from V and 4 from J; bases not matched to a gene: 6. In germline, CDR1 is SQVTM, CDR2 ANQGSEA. Here the CDR3 DNA reads TGCAGCGTTGGACGACAGGGCAGCACTGAAGCTTTCTTT. It codes for CSVGRQGSTEAFF.

The J gene is TRBJ2-5, the V gene TRBV7-9; D is possibly TRBD1 or TRBD2 (5 bases each). V was shortened by 5 bases and J by 5 bases, with 12 bases between the two germline ends. CDR1 is SEHNR, CDR2 FQNEAQ, per germline (reference sequence). The CDR3 is 13 amino acids. CDR3 DNA: TGTGCCAGCAGCCTCCCCGGGGCGGAGACCCAGTACTTC. Protein sequence: CASSLPGAETQYF.

This clonotype was recorded a few times. The chain links TRBV7-2 to TRBJ2-1; 13 nucleotides agree with TRBD2. The CDR3 runs to 18 residues. CDR1 is SGHTA and CDR2 is FQGNSA in the germline V gene. The J segment lost 3 bases and the V segment lost 2 bases, leaving 7 bases of the junction unmatched. The CDR3 nucleotides read TGTGCCAGCAGCTTAAGGACTAGCGGGGGCCATTTCTACAATGAGCAGTTCTTC. Its protein product is CASSLRTSGGHFYNEQFF.

The chain has TRBV2 and TRBJ2-3; 11 bases match TRBD1. In germline, CDR1 is SNHLY, CDR2 FYNNEI. CDR3 length equals 16 residues. Trimming at V came to 5 bases and at J to 2 bases, leaving 6 bases not matched to a gene. CDR3 in amino acids: CASSKDRGLITDTQYF. CDR3 coding DNA: TGTGCCAGCAGTAAGGACAGGGGGCTTATCACAGATACGCAGTATTTT.

This clonotype was counted between two and nine times. The rearrangement uses TRBV3-1 and TRBJ1-1, with D unresolved. V was pared by 4 bases and J by 1 base, with 10 bases between. Germline V gene sequence: CDR1 LGHDT, CDR2 YNNKEL (reference sequence). The CDR3 loop spans 14 amino acids. For the CDR3, the DNA is TGTGCCAGCAGCCTTAAGGGTAAGAACACTGAAGCTTTCTTT. Protein sequence: CASSLKGKNTEAFF.

The chain's CDR3 is CASSSGTSPDTQYF. The CDR3 DNA reads TGTGCCAGCAGCTCCGGGACTTCACCTGATACGCAGTATTTT. The J gene is TRBJ2-3, the V gene TRBV3-1, with D maybe TRBD2 (6 bases). V gave up 5 bases and J gave up 6 bases, with 15 bases separating them. CDR1 is LGHDT, CDR2 YNNKEL, per germline (reference sequence). The CDR3 loop spans 14 amino acids.

The chain is built from TRBV5-5 and TRBJ2-5; 8 bases fit TRBD2. This CDR3 is 16 amino acids long. V lost 4 bases and J lost 4; bases outside the gene matches: 12. Germline-derived CDR1 and CDR2 are SGHKS and YYEKEE (reference sequence). The DNA for the CDR3 is TGTGCCAGCAGCCCACGGGGGGGGGCGAACTCAGAGACCCAGTACTTC. The encoded protein is CASSPRGGANSETQYF.

This clonotype was detected only a few times. The V and J genes are TRBV20-1 and TRBJ1-2; 8 nucleotides agree with TRBD1. This CDR3 region has 12 residues. The junction had 4 bases not matched to a gene; V was cut back by 6 bases and J by 4 bases. Germline assignment: CDR1 DFQATT and CDR2 SNEGSKA (reference sequence). The CDR3 protein is CSAKDRAYGYTF. Here the CDR3 DNA reads TGCAGTGCAAAGGACAGGGCCTATGGCTACACCTTC.

This clonotype was seen at least ten times. V usage is TRBV4-2 and J usage is TRBJ2-2; D is perhaps TRBD2 (7 bases). This CDR3 comprises 20 residues. The germline gives CDR1 LGHNA, CDR2 YNFKEQ. Trimming stripped 7 bases from V and 0 bases from J, with 27 bases between. The DNA for the CDR3 is TGTGCCAGCAACCGACCTCATGATTGGGGGGGCGTCGCGAACACCGGGGAGCTGTTTTTT. Amino acid sequence: CASNRPHDWGGVANTGELFF.

The chain employs TRBV7-9 and TRBJ1-1; D is ambiguous. This CDR3 has 11 amino acids. Germline CDR1 is SEHNR and CDR2 is FQNEAQ (reference sequence). Trimming cost V 2 bases and J 7 bases, with 5 bases left between them. The CDR3 loop is CASSLMGEAFF. In DNA form, the CDR3 reads TGTGCCAGCAGCTTAATGGGTGAAGCTTTCTTT.

The genes are TRBV29-1 and TRBJ1-1; D is unclear. CDR1 and CDR2 (germline): SQVTM, ANQGSEA. V lost 4 bases and J 5 bases, leaving 8 bases between the germline ends. The CDR3 is 11 amino acids. CDR3 in DNA: TGCAGCGTTGGGACGAGGACTGAAGCTTTCTTT. This translates into CSVGTRTEAFF.